This T cell receptor (beta chain) derives from a study of CD8 T cells in ankylosing spondylitis. This clonotype showed up many times. Its antigen is still unknown. Construction of TCR beta libraries was performed using quantitative 5'-RACE with molecular barcodes. TCRdb called the 5' RACE reads again in MiXCR, with one record for every CDR3 protein. The sample shows 250,000 or so distinct CDR3 sequences, roughly a quarter of them seen only once. Study-wide points: In ankylosing spondylitis blood, a motif of roughly eight highly homologous TCR beta variants appeared characteristic. Reports say disease-linked clones showed up significantly more in matched ankylosing spondylitis synovial fluid. Disease-linked clones were CD8+ and relatively rare in peripheral blood.

Sequencing was carried out using blood, either unsorted or a sorted T cell fraction (not recorded which). This TCR was sampled from a male donor with ankylosing spondylitis or in good health (not recorded which).

The CDR3 is CSVRPGTGTQYF. The CDR3 nucleotides read TGCAGCGTTCGACCCGGGACTGGTACGCAGTATTTT. This chain connects TRBV29-1 to TRBJ2-3, with D possibly being TRBD2 (6 bases). The V gene lost 5 bases and the J gene lost 8 bases, with 14 bases spanning the gap. The germline V gene encodes CDR1 SQVTM and CDR2 ANQGSEA. This CDR3 contains 12 residues.